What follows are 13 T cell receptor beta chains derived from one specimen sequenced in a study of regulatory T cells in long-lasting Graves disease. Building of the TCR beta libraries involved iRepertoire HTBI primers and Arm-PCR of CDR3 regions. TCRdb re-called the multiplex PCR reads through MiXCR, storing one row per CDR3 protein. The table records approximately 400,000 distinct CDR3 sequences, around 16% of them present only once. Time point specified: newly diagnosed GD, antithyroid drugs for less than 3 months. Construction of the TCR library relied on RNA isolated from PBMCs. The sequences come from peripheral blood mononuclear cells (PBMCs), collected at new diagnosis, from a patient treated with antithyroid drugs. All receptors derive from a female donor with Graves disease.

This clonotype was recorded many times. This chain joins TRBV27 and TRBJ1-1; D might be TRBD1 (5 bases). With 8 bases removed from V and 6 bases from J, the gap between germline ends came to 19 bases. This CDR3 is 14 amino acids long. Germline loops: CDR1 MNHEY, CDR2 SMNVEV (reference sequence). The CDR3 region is CASGTMGGTSEAFF. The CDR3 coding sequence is TGTGCCAGCGGAACGATGGGTGGGACGTCTGAAGCTTTCTTT.

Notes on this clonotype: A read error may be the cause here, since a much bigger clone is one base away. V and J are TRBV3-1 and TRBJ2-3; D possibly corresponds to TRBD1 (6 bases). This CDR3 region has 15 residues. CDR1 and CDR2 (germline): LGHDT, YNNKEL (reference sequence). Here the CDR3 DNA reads TGTGCCTGCAGCCAGATGACAGGCCCCACAGATACGCAGTATTTT. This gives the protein CACSQMTGPTDTQYF.

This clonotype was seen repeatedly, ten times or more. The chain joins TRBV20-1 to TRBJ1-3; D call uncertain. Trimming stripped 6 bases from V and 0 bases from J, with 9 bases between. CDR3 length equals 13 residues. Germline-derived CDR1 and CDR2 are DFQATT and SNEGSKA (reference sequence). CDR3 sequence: CSAPVPSGNTIYF. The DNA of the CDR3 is TGCAGTGCACCTGTACCCTCTGGAAACACCATATATTTT.

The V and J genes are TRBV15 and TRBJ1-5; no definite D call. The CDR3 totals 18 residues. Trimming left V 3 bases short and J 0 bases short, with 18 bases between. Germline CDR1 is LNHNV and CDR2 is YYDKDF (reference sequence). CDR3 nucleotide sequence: TGTGCCACCAGCAGGGAAGCCGGGGAACATTATAGCAATCAGCCCCAGCATTTT. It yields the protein CATSREAGEHYSNQPQHF.

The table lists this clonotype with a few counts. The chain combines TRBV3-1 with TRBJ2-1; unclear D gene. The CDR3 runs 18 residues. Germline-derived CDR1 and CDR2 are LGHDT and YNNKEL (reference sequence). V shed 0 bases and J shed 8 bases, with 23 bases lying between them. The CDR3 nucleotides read TGTGCCAGCAGCCAAGAACCAGAGTTTTATACCCAGGTCGATGAGCAGTTCTTC. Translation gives CASSQEPEFYTQVDEQFF.

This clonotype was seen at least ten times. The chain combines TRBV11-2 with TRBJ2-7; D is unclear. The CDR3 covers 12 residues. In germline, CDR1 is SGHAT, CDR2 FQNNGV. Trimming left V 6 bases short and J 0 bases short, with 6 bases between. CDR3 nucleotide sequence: TGTGCCAGCAGGAGCAGCTCCTACGAGCAGTACTTC. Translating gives CASRSSSYEQYF.

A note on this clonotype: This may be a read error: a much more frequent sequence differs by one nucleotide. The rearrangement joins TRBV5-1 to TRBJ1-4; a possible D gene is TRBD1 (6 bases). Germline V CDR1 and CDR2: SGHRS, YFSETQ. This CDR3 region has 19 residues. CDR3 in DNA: TGCGCCAGCAGCTTGTCGAACCACAGGGTTTGGTTTGGAAATGAAAAACTGCTTTTT. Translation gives CASSLSNHRVWFGNEKLLF.

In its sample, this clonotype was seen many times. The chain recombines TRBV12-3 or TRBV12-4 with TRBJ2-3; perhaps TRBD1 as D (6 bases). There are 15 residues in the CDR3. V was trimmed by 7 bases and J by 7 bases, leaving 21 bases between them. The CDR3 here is CASTPRTAQAHTQYF. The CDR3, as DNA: TGTGCCAGCACCCCAAGGACAGCGCAGGCCCATACGCAGTATTTT.

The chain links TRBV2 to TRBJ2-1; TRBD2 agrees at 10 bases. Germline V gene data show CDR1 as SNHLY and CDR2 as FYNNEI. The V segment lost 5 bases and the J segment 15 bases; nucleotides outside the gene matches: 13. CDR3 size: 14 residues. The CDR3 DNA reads TGTGCCAGCAGTCCTCGACTAGCGGGCGGTATTCTGTTCTTC. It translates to CASSPRLAGGILFF. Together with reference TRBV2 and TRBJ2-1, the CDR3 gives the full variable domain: EPEVTQTPSHQVTQMGQEVILRCVPISNHLYFYWYRQILGQKVEFLVSFYNNEISEKSEIFDDQFSVERPDGSNFTLKIRSTKLEDSAMYFCASSPRLAGGILFFGPGTRLTVL.

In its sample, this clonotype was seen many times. CDR3 in amino acids: CSARDPQSAYEQYF. The CDR3 DNA reads TGCAGTGCTAGAGATCCCCAAAGCGCGTACGAGCAGTACTTC. The V and J genes are TRBV20-1 and TRBJ2-7; D not certain. The CDR3 is 14 amino acids. Between the trimmed V and J ends, which lost 0 bases and 4 bases, there was a span of 13 bases. Germline V gene sequence: CDR1 DFQATT, CDR2 SNEGSKA (reference sequence).

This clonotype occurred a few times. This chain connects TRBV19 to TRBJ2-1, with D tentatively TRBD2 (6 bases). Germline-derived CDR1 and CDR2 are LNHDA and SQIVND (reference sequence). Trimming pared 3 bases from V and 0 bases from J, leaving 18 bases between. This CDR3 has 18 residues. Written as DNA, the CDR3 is TGTGCCAGTAGTATGGGGGTTTGGGGGAGGAGCTCCTACAATGAGCAGTTCTTC. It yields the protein CASSMGVWGRSSYNEQFF.

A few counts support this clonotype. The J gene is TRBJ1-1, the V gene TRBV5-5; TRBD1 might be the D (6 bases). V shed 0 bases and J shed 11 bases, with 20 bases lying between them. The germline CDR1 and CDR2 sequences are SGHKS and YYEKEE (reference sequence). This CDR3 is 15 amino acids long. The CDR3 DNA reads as TGTGCCAGCAGCTTGGCGGCGACAGGCTCCCGGCGGGCTTTCTTT. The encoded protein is CASSLAATGSRRAFF.

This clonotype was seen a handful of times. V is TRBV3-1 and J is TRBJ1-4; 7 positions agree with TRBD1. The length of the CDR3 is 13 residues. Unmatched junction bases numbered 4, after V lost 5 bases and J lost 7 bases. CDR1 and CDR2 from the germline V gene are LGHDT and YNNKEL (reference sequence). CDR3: CASSGQDSEKLFF. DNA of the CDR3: TGTGCCAGCAGCGGACAGGACTCTGAAAAACTGTTTTTT.